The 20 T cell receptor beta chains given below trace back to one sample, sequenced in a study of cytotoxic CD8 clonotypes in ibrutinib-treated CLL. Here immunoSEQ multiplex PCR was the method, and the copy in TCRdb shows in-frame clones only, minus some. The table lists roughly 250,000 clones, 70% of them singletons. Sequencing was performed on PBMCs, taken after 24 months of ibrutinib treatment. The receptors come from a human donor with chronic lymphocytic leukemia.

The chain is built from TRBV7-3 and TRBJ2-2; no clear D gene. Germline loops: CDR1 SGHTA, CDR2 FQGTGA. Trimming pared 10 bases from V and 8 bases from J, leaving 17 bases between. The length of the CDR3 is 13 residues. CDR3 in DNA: TGTGCCACTAAAATACAATTTACTGGGGAGCTGTTTTTT. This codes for CATKIQFTGELFF.

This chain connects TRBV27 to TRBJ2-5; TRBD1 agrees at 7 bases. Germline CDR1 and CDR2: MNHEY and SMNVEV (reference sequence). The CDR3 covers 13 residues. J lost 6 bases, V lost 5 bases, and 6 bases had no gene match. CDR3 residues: CASSAQGWKTQYF. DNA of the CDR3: TGTGCCAGCAGTGCACAGGGGTGGAAGACCCAGTACTTC.

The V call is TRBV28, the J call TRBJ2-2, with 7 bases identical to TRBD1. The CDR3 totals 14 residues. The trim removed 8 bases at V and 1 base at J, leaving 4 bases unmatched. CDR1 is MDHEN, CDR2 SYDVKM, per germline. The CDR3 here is CASDRTGNTGELFF. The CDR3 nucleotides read TGTGCCAGCGATAGGACAGGGAACACCGGGGAGCTGTTTTTT.

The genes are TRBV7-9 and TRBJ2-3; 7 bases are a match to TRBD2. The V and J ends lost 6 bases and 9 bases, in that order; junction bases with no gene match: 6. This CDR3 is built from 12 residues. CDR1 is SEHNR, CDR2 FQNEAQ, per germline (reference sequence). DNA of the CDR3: TGTGCCAGCAGTTACCTAGCGGACACGCAGTATTTT. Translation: CASSYLADTQYF.

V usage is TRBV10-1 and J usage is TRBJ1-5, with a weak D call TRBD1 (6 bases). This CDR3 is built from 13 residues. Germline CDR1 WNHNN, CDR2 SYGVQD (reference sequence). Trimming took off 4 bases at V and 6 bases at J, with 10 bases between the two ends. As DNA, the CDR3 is TGCGCCAGCAGTGCAGGGGTAGGTCAGCCCCAGCATTTT. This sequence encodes CASSAGVGQPQHF.

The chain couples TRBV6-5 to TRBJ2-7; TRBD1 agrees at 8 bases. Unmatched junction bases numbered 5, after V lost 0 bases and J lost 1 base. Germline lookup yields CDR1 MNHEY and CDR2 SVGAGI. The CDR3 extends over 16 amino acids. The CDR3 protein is CASSYSTGVGSYEQYF. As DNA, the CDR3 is TGTGCCAGCAGTTACTCGACAGGGGTAGGATCCTACGAGCAGTACTTC.

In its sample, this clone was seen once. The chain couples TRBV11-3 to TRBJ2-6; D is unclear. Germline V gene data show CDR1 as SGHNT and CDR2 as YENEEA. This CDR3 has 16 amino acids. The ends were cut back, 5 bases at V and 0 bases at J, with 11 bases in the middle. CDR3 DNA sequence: TGTGCCAGCAGCCTCGGGTCTCACTCTGGGGCCAACGTCCTGACTTTC. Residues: CASSLGSHSGANVLTF.

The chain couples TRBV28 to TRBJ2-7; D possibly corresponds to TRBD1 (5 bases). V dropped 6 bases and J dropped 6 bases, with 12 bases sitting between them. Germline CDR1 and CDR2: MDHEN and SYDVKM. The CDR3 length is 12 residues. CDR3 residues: CASRQGRAEQYF. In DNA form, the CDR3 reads TGTGCCAGCAGGCAGGGTCGGGCCGAGCAGTACTTC.

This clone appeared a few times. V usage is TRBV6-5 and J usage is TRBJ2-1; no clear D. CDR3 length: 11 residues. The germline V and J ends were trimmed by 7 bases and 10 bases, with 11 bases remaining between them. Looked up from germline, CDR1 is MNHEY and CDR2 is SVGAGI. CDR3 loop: CASKSVGEQFF. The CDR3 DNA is TGTGCCAGCAAATCCGTGGGGGAGCAGTTCTTC.

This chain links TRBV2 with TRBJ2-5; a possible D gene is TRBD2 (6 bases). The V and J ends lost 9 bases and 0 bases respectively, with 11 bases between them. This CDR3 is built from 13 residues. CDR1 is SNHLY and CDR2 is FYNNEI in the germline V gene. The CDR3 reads CASSWDYQETQYF. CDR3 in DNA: TGTGCCAGTAGCTGGGACTACCAAGAGACCCAGTACTTC.

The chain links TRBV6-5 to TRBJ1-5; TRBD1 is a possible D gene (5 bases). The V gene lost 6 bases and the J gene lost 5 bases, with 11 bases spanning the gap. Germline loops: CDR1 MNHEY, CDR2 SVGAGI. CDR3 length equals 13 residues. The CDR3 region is CASSRGPDQPQHF. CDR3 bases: TGTGCCAGCAGCCGGGGACCTGATCAGCCCCAGCATTTT.

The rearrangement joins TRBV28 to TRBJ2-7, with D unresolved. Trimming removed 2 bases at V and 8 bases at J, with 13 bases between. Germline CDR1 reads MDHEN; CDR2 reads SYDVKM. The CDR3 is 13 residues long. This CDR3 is CASSLPDLLQQYF. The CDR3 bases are TGTGCCAGCAGTTTACCAGACCTGCTCCAGCAGTACTTC.

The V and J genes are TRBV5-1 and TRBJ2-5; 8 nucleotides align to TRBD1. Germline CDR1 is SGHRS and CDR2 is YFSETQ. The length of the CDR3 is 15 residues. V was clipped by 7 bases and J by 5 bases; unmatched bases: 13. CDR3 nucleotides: TGCGCCAGCCTAAAGACAGGGGCTTCACAGGAGACCCAGTACTTC. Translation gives CASLKTGASQETQYF.

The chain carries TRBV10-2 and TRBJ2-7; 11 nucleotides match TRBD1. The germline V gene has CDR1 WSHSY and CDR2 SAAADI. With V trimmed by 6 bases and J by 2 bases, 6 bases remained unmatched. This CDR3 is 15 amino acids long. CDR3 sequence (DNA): TGCGCCAGCAGCCCAGGGACAGGGGGGACCTACGAGCAGTACTTC. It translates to CASSPGTGGTYEQYF.

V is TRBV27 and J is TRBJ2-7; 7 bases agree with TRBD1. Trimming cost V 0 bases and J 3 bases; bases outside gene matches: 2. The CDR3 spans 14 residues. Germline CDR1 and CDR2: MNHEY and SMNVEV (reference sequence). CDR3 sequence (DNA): TGTGCCAGCAGTTTATCAAGACAGGGCTACGAGCAGTACTTC. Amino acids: CASSLSRQGYEQYF.

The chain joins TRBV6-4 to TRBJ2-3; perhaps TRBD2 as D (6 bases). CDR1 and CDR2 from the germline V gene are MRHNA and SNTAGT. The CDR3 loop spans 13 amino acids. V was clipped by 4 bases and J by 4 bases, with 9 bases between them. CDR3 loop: CASSGLGSDTQYF. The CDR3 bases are TGTGCCAGCAGTGGACTAGGATCAGATACGCAGTATTTT.

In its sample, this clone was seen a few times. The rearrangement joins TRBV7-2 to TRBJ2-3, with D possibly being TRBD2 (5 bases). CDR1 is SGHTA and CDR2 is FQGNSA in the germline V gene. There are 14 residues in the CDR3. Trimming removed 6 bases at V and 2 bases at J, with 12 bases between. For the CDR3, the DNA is TGTGCCAGCAGTCCCGGACTTTTCACAGATACGCAGTATTTT. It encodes CASSPGLFTDTQYF.

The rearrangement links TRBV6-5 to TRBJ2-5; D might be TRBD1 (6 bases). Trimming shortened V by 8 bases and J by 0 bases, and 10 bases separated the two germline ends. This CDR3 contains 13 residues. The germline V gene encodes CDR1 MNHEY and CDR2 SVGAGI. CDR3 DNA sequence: TGTGCCAGCTCCACAGGGAACCAAGAGACCCAGTACTTC. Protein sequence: CASSTGNQETQYF.

CDR3 nucleotides: TGTGCCAGTAGTATTATGACGACGGATAATGAAAAACTGTTTTTT. Translation: CASSIMTTDNEKLFF. The rearrangement uses TRBV19 and TRBJ1-4; D uncertain. The V end was cut by 3 bases, the J end by 4 bases, with 12 bases between. The CDR3 loop spans 15 amino acids. CDR1 LNHDA and CDR2 SQIVND come from the germline V gene (reference sequence).

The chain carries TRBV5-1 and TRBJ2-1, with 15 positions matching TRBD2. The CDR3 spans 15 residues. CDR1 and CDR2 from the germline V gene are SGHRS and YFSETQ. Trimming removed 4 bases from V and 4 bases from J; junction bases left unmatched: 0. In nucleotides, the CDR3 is TGCGCCAGCAGCGGGACTAGCGGGGGGTACAATGAGCAGTTCTTC. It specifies CASSGTSGGYNEQFF.